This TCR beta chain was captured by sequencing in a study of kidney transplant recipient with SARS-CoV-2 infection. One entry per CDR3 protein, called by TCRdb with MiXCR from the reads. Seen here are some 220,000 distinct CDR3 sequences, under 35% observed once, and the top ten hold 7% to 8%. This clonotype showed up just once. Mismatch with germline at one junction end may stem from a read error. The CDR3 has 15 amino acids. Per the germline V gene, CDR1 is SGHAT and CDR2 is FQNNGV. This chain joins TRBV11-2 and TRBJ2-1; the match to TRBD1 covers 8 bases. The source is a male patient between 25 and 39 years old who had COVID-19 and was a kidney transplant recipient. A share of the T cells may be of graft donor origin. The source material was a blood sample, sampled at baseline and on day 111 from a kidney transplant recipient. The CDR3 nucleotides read TGTGCCAGCAGCTTAGGTCAGGGGGCCCACAATGGGCAGTTCTTC. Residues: CASSLGQGAHNGQFF.